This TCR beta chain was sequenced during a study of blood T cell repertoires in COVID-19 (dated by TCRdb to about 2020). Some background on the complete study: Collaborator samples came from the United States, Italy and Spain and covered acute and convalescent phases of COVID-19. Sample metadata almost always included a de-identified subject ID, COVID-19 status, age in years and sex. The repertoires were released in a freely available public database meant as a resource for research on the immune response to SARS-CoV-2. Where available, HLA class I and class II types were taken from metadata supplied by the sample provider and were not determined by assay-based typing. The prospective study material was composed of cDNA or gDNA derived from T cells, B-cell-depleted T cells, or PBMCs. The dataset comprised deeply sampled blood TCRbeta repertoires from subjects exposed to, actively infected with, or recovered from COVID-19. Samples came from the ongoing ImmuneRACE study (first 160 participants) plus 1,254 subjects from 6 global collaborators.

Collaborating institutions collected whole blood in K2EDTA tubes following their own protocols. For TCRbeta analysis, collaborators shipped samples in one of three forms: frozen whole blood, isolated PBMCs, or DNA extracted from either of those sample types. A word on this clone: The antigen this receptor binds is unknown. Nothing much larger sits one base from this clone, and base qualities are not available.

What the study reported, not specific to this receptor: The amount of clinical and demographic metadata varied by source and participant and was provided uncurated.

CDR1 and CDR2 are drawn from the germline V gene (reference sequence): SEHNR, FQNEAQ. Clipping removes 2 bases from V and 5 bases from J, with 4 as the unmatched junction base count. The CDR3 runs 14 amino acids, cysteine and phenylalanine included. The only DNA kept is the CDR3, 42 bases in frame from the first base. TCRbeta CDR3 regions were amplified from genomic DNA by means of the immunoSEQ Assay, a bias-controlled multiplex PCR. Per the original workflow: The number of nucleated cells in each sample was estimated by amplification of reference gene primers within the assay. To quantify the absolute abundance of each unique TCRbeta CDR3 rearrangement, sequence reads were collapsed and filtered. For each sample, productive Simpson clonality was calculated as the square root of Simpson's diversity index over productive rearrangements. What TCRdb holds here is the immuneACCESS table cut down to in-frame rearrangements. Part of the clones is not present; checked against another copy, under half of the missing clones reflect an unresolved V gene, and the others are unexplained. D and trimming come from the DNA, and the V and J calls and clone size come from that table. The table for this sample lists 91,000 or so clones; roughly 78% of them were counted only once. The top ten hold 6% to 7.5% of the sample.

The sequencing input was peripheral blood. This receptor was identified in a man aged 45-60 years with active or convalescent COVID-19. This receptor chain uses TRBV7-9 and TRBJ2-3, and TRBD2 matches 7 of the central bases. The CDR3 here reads CASSLSRGVDTQYF. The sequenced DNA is TGTGCCAGCAGCTTATCACGGGGGGTAGATACGCAGTATTTT.